Shown below are 29 T cell receptor beta chains from a single sample sequenced in a study of blood T cell repertoires in COVID-19. The table came from immunoSEQ multiplex PCR; TCRdb's copy has only in-frame clones and leaves some out. The table lists roughly 220,000 clones, around 81% of them singletons. Sequencing used peripheral blood. The receptors were gathered from a woman aged 60-75 years with acute or convalescent COVID-19.

Turning to this clone: The identical CDR3 is also encoded by other nucleotide sequences in the sample. In nucleotides, the CDR3 is TGCGCCAGCAGCCCGGGACAAGCGAACACCGGGGAGCTGTTTTTT. Residues: CASSPGQANTGELFF. The V gene is TRBV5-1, the J gene TRBJ2-2, with a tentative D call TRBD1 (6 bases). Trimming removed 4 bases at V and 0 bases at J, with 10 bases between. Germline CDR1 reads SGHRS; CDR2 reads YFSETQ. CDR3 length equals 15 residues.

J is TRBJ2-1 and V is TRBV27, with D hard to call. This CDR3 is built from 13 residues. Germline V gene sequence: CDR1 MNHEY, CDR2 SMNVEV (reference sequence). Trimming removed 5 bases at V and 5 bases at J, with 10 bases between. CDR3 in DNA: TGTGCCAGCAGTGTGACATCACACAATGAGCAGTTCTTC. This sequence encodes CASSVTSHNEQFF.

Only a few counts were recorded for this clone. The rearrangement links TRBV24-1 to TRBJ1-2, with D possibly TRBD1 on 6 matching bases. There are 15 residues in the CDR3. V was clipped by 9 bases and J by 0 bases, with 16 bases between them. Germline CDR1 reads KGHDR; CDR2 reads SFDVKD. The CDR3 spells CATPSGGGPNYGYTF. As DNA, the CDR3 is TGTGCCACCCCCTCGGGGGGGGGCCCTAACTATGGCTACACCTTC.

Note on this clone: The sample has other DNA sequences that encode this CDR3 too. This rearrangement joins TRBV7-2 to TRBJ2-1; the match to TRBD1 covers 11 bases. Trimming cost V 4 bases and J 4 bases; bases outside gene matches: 6. This CDR3 has 16 amino acids. In germline, CDR1 is SGHTA, CDR2 FQGNSA. This CDR3 is CASSSRTGGLYNEQFF. The CDR3 DNA follows: TGTGCCAGCAGCTCTCGGACAGGGGGCTTGTACAATGAGCAGTTCTTC. Based on the CDR3 plus reference TRBV7-2 and TRBJ2-1, the full variable domain is GAGVSQSPSNKVTEKGKDVELRCDPISGHTALYWYRQSLGQGLEFLIYFQGNSAPDKSGLPSDRFSAERTGGSVSTLTIQRTQQEDSAVYLCASSSRTGGLYNEQFFGPGTRLTVL.

The chain uses TRBV20-1 and TRBJ2-1; D is unclear. Germline values: CDR1 DFQATT, CDR2 SNEGSKA (reference sequence). Trimming pared 6 bases from V and 9 bases from J, leaving 12 bases between. There are 11 residues in the CDR3. CDR3 amino acids: CSASLLREQFF. CDR3 bases: TGCAGTGCCTCCCTACTACGTGAGCAGTTCTTC.

The chain uses TRBV29-1 and TRBJ2-4, with 9 bases aligning to TRBD1. V shed 0 bases, J shed 4 bases, and the junction held 10 bases outside the gene matches. The CDR3 contains 17 residues. Germline CDR1 SQVTM, CDR2 ANQGSEA. The CDR3 protein is CSVEDFWDREGKNIQYF. The CDR3 bases are TGCAGCGTTGAAGATTTTTGGGACAGGGAGGGAAAAAACATTCAGTACTTC.

The chain employs TRBV6-5 and TRBJ1-1; D perhaps matches TRBD1 (6 bases). V was trimmed by 5 bases and J by 12 bases, leaving 13 bases between them. Germline CDR1 and CDR2: MNHEY and SVGAGI. The CDR3 is made up of 11 amino acids. The CDR3 sequence is CASSNQGLPFF. CDR3 DNA: TGTGCCAGCAGTAACCAGGGGTTGCCTTTCTTT.

The V gene is TRBV6-1, the J gene TRBJ1-5; D not resolved. V dropped 2 bases and J dropped 2 bases, with 13 bases sitting between them. CDR3 length: 16 amino acids. Germline V gene sequence: CDR1 MNHNS, CDR2 SASEGT. CDR3 DNA: TGTGCCAGCAGTGAAATGATCCAGGCCCGCAATCAGCCCCAGCATTTT. Translated: CASSEMIQARNQPQHF.

This clone was detected a few times. The chain joins TRBV4-2 to TRBJ2-3; D not certain. Germline CDR1 and CDR2: LGHNA and YNFKEQ. The CDR3 spans 13 residues. The germline V and J ends were trimmed by 0 bases and 6 bases, with 7 bases remaining between them. This CDR3 is CASSQDRWDTQYF. CDR3 nucleotide sequence: TGTGCCAGCAGCCAAGATAGATGGGATACGCAGTATTTT.

This chain links TRBV19 with TRBJ1-1, with D maybe TRBD1 (5 bases). This CDR3 comprises 17 residues. The germline V gene encodes CDR1 LNHDA and CDR2 SQIVND (reference sequence). V lost 2 bases and J lost 0, with 16 bases in between. CDR3 protein: CASSIRAGGDLNTEAFF. The CDR3 region has the DNA TGTGCCAGTAGTATAAGGGCCGGGGGGGATTTGAACACTGAAGCTTTCTTT.

V is TRBV28 and J is TRBJ2-5; 7 bases line up with TRBD1. CDR1 is MDHEN and CDR2 is SYDVKM in the germline V gene. The CDR3 runs 14 residues. The junction had 6 bases not matched to a gene; V was cut back by 6 bases and J by 2 bases. CDR3 DNA: TGTGCCAGCAGCCGTCGACAGGGACAAGAGACCCAGTACTTC. The encoded protein is CASSRRQGQETQYF.

The chain uses TRBV19 and TRBJ1-6; D unresolved. There are 15 residues in the CDR3. Trimming left V 1 base short and J 5 bases short, with 9 bases between. Germline V gives CDR1 LNHDA, CDR2 SQIVND (reference sequence). The CDR3 loop is CASSIVEGHNSPLHF. CDR3 bases: TGTGCCAGTAGTATAGTAGAGGGCCATAATTCACCCCTCCACTTT.

V gene TRBV5-1 combines with J gene TRBJ1-4, with 9 bases that match TRBD1. Trimming at V came to 4 bases and at J to 7 bases, leaving 8 bases not matched to a gene. This CDR3 is built from 15 residues. Germline assignment: CDR1 SGHRS and CDR2 YFSETQ. In DNA form, the CDR3 reads TGCGCCAGCAGCGTAGGGGGACAGGGTGGTGAAAAACTGTTTTTT. Protein: CASSVGGQGGEKLFF.

The chain is built from TRBV7-2 and TRBJ2-2; a possible D gene is TRBD2 (5 bases). Trimming took 2 bases from V and 6 from J, leaving 13 bases between them. CDR1 SGHTA and CDR2 FQGNSA come from the germline V gene. This CDR3 contains 15 residues. CDR3: CASSLQGFGAGELFF. DNA for the CDR3: TGTGCCAGCAGCTTACAAGGGTTCGGGGCCGGGGAGCTGTTTTTT.

The V gene is TRBV30, the J gene TRBJ1-1, with TRBD1 identical over 10 bases. CDR1 and CDR2 from the germline V gene are GTSNPN and SVGIG (reference sequence). With 3 bases clipped from V and 3 bases from J, the junction kept 7 bases outside the gene matches. The CDR3 length is 15 residues. Here the CDR3 reads CAWSADRGGDTEAFF. For the CDR3, the DNA is TGTGCCTGGAGCGCGGACAGGGGGGGTGACACTGAAGCTTTCTTT.

This chain uses TRBV19 with TRBJ1-1; the D gene is possibly TRBD1 (5 bases). The V end lost 10 bases, the J end lost 0 bases, and 18 bases lay between the germline ends. Germline V gene lookup returns CDR1 LNHDA and CDR2 SQIVND (reference sequence). The CDR3 has 15 amino acids. CDR3 in DNA: TGTGCCACCCGGAGGGTCGGGGCTTTGAACACTGAAGCTTTCTTT. It yields the protein CATRRVGALNTEAFF.

This clone was detected many times. V and J are TRBV2 and TRBJ2-7; possible D gene TRBD2, 7 bases. Germline V gene data show CDR1 as SNHLY and CDR2 as FYNNEI. The CDR3 is made up of 15 amino acids. V was trimmed by 8 bases and J by 5 bases, leaving 22 bases between them. CDR3 region: CASSTRRGRQDEQYF. Written as DNA, the CDR3 is TGTGCCAGCTCAACGAGGCGGGGGCGACAGGACGAGCAGTACTTC. The variable domain in full, completed from reference TRBV2 and TRBJ2-7, reads EPEVTQTPSHQVTQMGQEVILRCVPISNHLYFYWYRQILGQKVEFLVSFYNNEISEKSEIFDDQFSVERPDGSNFTLKIRSTKLEDSAMYFCASSTRRGRQDEQYFGPGTRLTVT.

CDR3 in DNA: TGTGCCACCAACGGACAGTCGAACACTGAAGCTTTCTTT. Translated: CATNGQSNTEAFF. The V call is TRBV2, the J call TRBJ1-1; tentative D call: TRBD1 (6 bases). Germline CDR1 SNHLY, CDR2 FYNNEI. CDR3 length: 13 residues. The V gene lost 10 bases and the J gene lost 1 base, with 13 bases spanning the gap.

CDR3 nucleotides: TGTGCCAGCAGGCCTAGCGGGGGGTCCGGCATTCAGTACTTC. Its translation is CASRPSGGSGIQYF. The chain uses TRBV6-2 or TRBV6-3 and TRBJ2-4; TRBD2 aligns across 11 bases. Trimming removed 6 bases from V and 9 bases from J; junction bases left unmatched: 7. Germline lookup yields CDR1 MNHEY and CDR2 SVGEGT. CDR3 length: 14 amino acids.

The chain has TRBV11-2 and TRBJ2-1, with 7 bases identical to TRBD2. The CDR3 runs to 18 residues. The J segment lost 0 bases and the V segment lost 4 bases, leaving 12 bases of the junction unmatched. Germline CDR1 and CDR2: SGHAT and FQNNGV. CDR3 loop: CASSSRGGESSSYNEQFF. CDR3 nucleotide sequence: TGTGCCAGCAGCTCAAGGGGAGGGGAGTCGAGCTCCTACAATGAGCAGTTCTTC.

This chain connects TRBV7-3 to TRBJ2-3, with D possibly being TRBD2 (6 bases). V was clipped by 1 base and J by 1 base, with 18 bases between them. The CDR3 is 18 residues long. Germline lookup yields CDR1 SGHTA and CDR2 FQGTGA. The CDR3 loop is CASSLKGPLGGRTDTQYF. The CDR3 region has the DNA TGTGCCAGCAGCTTAAAGGGGCCTCTGGGGGGACGCACAGATACGCAGTATTTT.

The rearrangement links TRBV6-5 to TRBJ1-1, with D possibly TRBD1 on 6 matching bases. CDR3 length equals 14 residues. Trimming shortened V by 4 bases and J by 1 base, and 10 bases separated the two germline ends. Germline V CDR1 and CDR2: MNHEY, SVGAGI. In DNA, the CDR3 is TGTGCCAGCAGTTTTGTGGGGGCGAACACTGAAGCTTTCTTT. Encoded protein: CASSFVGANTEAFF.

V and J are TRBV9 and TRBJ2-2; D gene unclear. The CDR3 runs 15 residues. Trimming cost V 0 bases and J 5 bases, with 11 bases left between them. Germline V CDR1 and CDR2: SGDLS, YYNGEE. This CDR3 reads CASSVDPLGTGELFF. For the CDR3, the DNA is TGTGCCAGCAGCGTAGACCCCCTCGGGACCGGGGAGCTGTTTTTT. Using reference TRBV9 and TRBJ2-2 for the parts outside the CDR3, the full variable domain is DSGVTQTPKHLITATGQRVTLRCSPRSGDLSVYWYQQSLDQGLQFLIQYYNGEERAKGNILERFSAQQFPDLHSELNLSSLELGDSALYFCASSVDPLGTGELFFGEGSRLTVL.

V is TRBV5-1 and J is TRBJ2-5; TRBD2 matches at 15 bases. The length of the CDR3 is 16 residues. CDR1 SGHRS and CDR2 YFSETQ come from the germline V gene. V trimming: 4 bases; J trimming: 5 bases; junction bases outside the gene matches: 6. The CDR3 region is CASSVGLAGGQETQYF. The DNA for the CDR3 is TGCGCCAGCAGCGTTGGACTAGCGGGGGGGCAGGAGACCCAGTACTTC.

This chain joins TRBV12-3 or TRBV12-4 and TRBJ1-5; 8 nucleotides line up with TRBD1. With V trimmed by 5 bases and J by 6 bases, 3 bases remained unmatched. The length of the CDR3 is 13 residues. In DNA form, the CDR3 reads TGTGCCAGCAGTCCAGGGGGCGTTCAGCCCCAGCATTTT. Translation: CASSPGGVQPQHF.

This chain uses TRBV28 with TRBJ1-2; D remains unclear. CDR3 length: 11 amino acids. CDR1 MDHEN and CDR2 SYDVKM come from the germline V gene. Trimming pared 10 bases from V and 3 bases from J, leaving 9 bases between. CDR3 sequence (DNA): TGTGCCACCCCCGGGGACTATGGCTACACCTTC. Its protein product is CATPGDYGYTF.

This clone was seen only a few times. The chain has TRBV19 and TRBJ1-4; D is uncertain. Trimming left V 3 bases short and J 7 bases short, with 9 bases between. CDR1 is LNHDA, CDR2 SQIVND, per germline (reference sequence). This CDR3 has 13 amino acids. CDR3 sequence (DNA): TGTGCCAGTAGTATTAGCGGGAGTGAAAAACTGTTTTTT. Translated, it gives CASSISGSEKLFF.

V gene TRBV4-1 combines with J gene TRBJ2-5; no firm D call. The germline V gene encodes CDR1 MGHRA and CDR2 YSYEKL. Trimming removed 0 bases from V and 5 bases from J, with 10 bases in between. This CDR3 is built from 14 residues. CDR3 sequence: CASSQEITRETQYF. For the CDR3, the DNA is TGCGCCAGCAGCCAAGAGATCACGAGGGAGACCCAGTACTTC.

This clone was detected once. The chain combines TRBV2 with TRBJ2-3; 10 bases line up with TRBD1. Unmatched junction bases numbered 5, after V lost 5 bases and J lost 3 bases. Per the germline V gene, CDR1 is SNHLY and CDR2 is FYNNEI. The CDR3 is 15 residues long. The CDR3 nucleotides are TGTGCCAGCAGTCGACAGGGGGCAAGAACAGATACGCAGTATTTT. Translated, it gives CASSRQGARTDTQYF.